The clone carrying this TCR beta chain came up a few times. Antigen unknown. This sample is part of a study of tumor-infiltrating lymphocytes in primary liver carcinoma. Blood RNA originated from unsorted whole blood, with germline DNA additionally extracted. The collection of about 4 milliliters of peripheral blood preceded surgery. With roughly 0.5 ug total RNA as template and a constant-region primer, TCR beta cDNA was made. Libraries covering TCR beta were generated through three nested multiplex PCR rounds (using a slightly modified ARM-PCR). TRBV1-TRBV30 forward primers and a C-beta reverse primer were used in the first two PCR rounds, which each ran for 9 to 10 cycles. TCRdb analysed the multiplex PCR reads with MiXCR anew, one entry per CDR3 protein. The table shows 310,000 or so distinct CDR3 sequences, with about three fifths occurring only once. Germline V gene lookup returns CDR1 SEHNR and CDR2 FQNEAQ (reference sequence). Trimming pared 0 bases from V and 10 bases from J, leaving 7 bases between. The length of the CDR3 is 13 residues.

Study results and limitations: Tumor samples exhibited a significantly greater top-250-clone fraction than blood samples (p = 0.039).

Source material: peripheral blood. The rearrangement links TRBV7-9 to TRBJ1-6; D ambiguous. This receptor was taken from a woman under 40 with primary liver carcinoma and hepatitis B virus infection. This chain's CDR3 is CASSLASQSPLHF. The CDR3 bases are TGTGCCAGCAGCTTAGCTTCCCAATCACCCCTCCACTTT.